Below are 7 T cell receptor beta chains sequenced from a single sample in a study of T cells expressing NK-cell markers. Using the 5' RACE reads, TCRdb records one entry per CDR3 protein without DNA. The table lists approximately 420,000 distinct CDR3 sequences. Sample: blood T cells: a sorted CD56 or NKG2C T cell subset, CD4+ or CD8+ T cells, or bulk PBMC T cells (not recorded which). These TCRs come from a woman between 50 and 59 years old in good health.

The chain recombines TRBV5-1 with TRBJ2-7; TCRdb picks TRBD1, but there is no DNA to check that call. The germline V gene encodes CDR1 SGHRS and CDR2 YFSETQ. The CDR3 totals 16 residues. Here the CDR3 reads CASSLDRDRISYEQYF.

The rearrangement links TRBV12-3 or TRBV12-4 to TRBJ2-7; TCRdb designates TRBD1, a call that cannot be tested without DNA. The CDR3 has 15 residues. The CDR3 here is CASSSERDSSYEQYF.

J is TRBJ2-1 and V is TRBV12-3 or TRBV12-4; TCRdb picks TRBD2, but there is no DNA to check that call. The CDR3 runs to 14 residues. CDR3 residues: CASSPGLAGGGGFF.

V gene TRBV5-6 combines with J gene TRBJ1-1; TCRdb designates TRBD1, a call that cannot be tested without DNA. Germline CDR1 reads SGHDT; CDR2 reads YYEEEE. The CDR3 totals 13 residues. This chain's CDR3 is CASSRMQGTEAFF.

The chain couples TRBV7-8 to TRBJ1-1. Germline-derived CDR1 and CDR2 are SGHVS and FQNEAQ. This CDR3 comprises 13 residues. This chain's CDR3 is CASSSTPRTEAFF.

This CDR3 is CASSELMYEQYF. The chain uses TRBV6-1 and TRBJ2-7. The CDR3 spans 12 residues. Germline CDR1 is MNHNS and CDR2 is SASEGT.

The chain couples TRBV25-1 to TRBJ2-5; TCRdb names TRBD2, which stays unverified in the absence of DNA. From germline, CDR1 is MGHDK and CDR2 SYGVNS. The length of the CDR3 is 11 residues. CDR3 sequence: CATLRVETQYF.